The T cell receptor (beta chain) under discussion was sequenced for a study of beta chain features in type 1 diabetes (dated by TCRdb to about 2018). Background for the entire study: No differences in mean age, gender distribution, total cell number or subset yield were found between patients and healthy donors. A total of roughly 99,000,000 sorted cells were examined across all samples, and the number of cells per subset was strongly correlated with RNA yield. In the study, recently diagnosed type 1 diabetes patients and matched healthy donors were compared on the TCRB repertoires of their sorted circulating CD4+ T cell subsets. Regulatory and stem cell-like memory subsets were obtained from only 8 patients and roughly 8 healthy donors, while naive and central memory subsets were obtained from all 30 or so donors. Overall results and qualifications from the work: Because cDNA rather than genomic DNA was sequenced, highly expressing activated cells could have been over-represented, although no difference in activation and CD3 levels was found between groups. HLA sub-analyses involved small numbers of individuals, so any influence of HLA type on TCRB rearrangement remained unresolved. Fewer insertions and more nucleotide deletions at VDJ recombination sites were observed in patients with type 1 diabetes, implying thymic rearrangement abnormalities. Shorter templates might have been favored by PCR, but patient and control samples were amplified and corrected together, so both groups would have been affected equally by any skew. A moderate but significant shortening of TCRB CDR3 length was observed in type 1 diabetes patients in all four CD4+ subsets. Naive, central memory and regulatory TCRB repertoires appeared more similar among patients than among healthy donors.

This clone was recorded a few times. Its antigen is still unknown. Per-nucleotide qualities are absent, and no much larger clonotype sits a single base away. All of the isolated RNA was reverse transcribed with the High Capacity cDNA Reverse Transcription Kit, so expressed TCRB transcripts were sequenced. Naive, central memory and regulatory T cell samples underwent deep immunoSEQ sequencing, averaging around 3.9 million total reads per sample. Sorted cells were lysed in RLT buffer, and RNA was extracted using DNase-treated RNeasy Micro or Mini kits according to cell number. Each cell subset was processed separately to prevent cross-contamination, with patient and healthy donor samples processed together. The immunoSEQ multiplex PCR was used to amplify TCRB sequences from cDNA, yielding 87-bp fragments that span the CDR3 region. Sequencing of the amplicons was performed on the Illumina HiSeq platform. As for the original processing: PCR bias was computationally corrected using synthetic template baselines, reads within Hamming distance 2 were collapsed, and singletons that could not be merged were discarded. By aligning reads against IMGT, V, D and J genes, CDR3 length, and insertions or deletions at six rearrangement sites were assigned. Within each subset, clonotype counts were normalized to sorted cell number, and only after that were true diversity and Gini coefficients computed with the tcR R package. The overlap coefficient, calculated on TCRB nucleotide sequences, was used to quantify repertoire sharing. As a proxy for the pre-selection repertoire, out-of-frame TCRB sequences from naive cells were analyzed. TCRdb took this table from immuneACCESS and kept in-frame rearrangements with V and J called. Such tables lack part of the clones; where checked against another copy, unresolved V genes explain under half of the gap, and the rest is unexplained. That table supplies the V and J calls and clone size; D and trimming were determined from the DNA. The sample table contains 250,000 to 300,000 clones; only one count was recorded for approximately 25% of them. The ten largest make up approximately 0.011% of the sample.

From each donor, a single peripheral blood sample of roughly 0.11 L on average was drawn into heparinised tubes. Using a panel that included CD45RO, CCR7, CD25, CD127, CD95 and CD27, naive, central memory, regulatory and stem cell-like memory CD4+ T cells were sorted on a BD FACSAria II. A purity above 98% was achieved for all sorted populations. PBMCs were isolated immediately by Lymphoprep density gradient centrifugation and stained directly without culture. To minimize batch effects, samples were stained and sorted in pairs, one healthy donor with one patient per experiment. The sequencing input was naive CD4+ T cells from blood. This specimen's cell subset or site label, per the study, means: true naive CD4+ T cells. The receptor comes from a woman aged 30 to 39 with type 1 diabetes.

The CDR3 reads as follows: CASSQDGAGGAGANVLTF. The bases read TGCGCCAGCAGCCAAGATGGAGCGGGAGGGGCTGGGGCCAACGTCCTGACTTTC. The chain is assembled from TRBV4-1 and TRBJ2-6, with 10 bases aligning to TRBD2. The germline V and J ends show losses of 0 bases and 2 bases respectively, and no gene match explains 4 bases of the junction. CDR1 and CDR2 are read off the germline V gene as MGHRA and YSYEKL. The CDR3 runs 18 amino acids, cysteine and phenylalanine included. The sequence is cut down to CDR3 DNA, 54 bases in frame from base 1.